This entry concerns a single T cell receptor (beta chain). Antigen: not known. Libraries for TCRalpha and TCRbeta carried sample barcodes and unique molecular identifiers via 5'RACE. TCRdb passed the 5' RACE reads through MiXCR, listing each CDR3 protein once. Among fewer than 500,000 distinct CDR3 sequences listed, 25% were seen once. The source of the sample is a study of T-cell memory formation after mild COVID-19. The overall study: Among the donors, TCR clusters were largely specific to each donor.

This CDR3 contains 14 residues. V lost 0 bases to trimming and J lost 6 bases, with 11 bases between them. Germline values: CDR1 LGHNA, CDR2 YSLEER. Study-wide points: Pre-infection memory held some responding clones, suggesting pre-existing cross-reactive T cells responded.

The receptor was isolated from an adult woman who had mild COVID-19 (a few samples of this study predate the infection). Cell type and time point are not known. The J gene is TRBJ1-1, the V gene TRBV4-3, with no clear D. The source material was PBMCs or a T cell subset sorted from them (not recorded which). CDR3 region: CASSQDFDVAEAFF. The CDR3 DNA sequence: TGCGCCAGCAGCCAAGATTTTGACGTCGCTGAAGCTTTCTTT.